This T cell receptor (beta chain) was retrieved from a study of technical replicates of blood from four donors. Data came from immunoSEQ multiplex PCR; TCRdb stores just in-frame clones and leaves some out. The sample consists of tens of thousands of clones, more than 75% of them appearing once. V was trimmed by 7 bases and J by 9 bases, leaving 13 bases between them. The CDR3 has 11 residues. Germline V CDR1 and CDR2: SQVTM, ANQGSEA. Source material: PBMCs. The source is a human donor in good health. Some clones in this sample may be carry-over from other donors' samples. The chain joins TRBV29-1 to TRBJ2-1; D is possibly TRBD1 (6 bases). DNA for the CDR3: TGCAGCGCAACAGGGAGCGGTGAGCAGTTCTTC. This codes for CSATGSGEQFF.